These 20 T cell receptor beta chains share one sample of origin, sequenced in a study of regulatory T cells in long-lasting Graves disease. Time point noted: newly diagnosed GD, antithyroid drugs for less than 3 months. Extracted PBMC RNA gave rise to the TCR library. Construction of the TCR beta libraries employed iRepertoire HTBI primers in conjunction with Arm-PCR of CDR3 regions. TCRdb re-called the multiplex PCR reads through MiXCR, storing one row per CDR3 protein. The sample holds 350,000 to 450,000 distinct CDR3 sequences, 15% seen once. The same data also contributed to another study, on T cells in Graves' hyperthyroidism and ophthalmopathy.

The source was peripheral blood mononuclear cells (PBMCs), collected at new diagnosis, from a patient treated with antithyroid drugs. These TCRs come from a woman aged 40 to 50 with Graves disease.

This clonotype showed up just a few times. The rearrangement joins TRBV7-9 to TRBJ2-1, with D possibly being TRBD1 (5 bases). V lost 5 bases and J 0 bases, leaving 14 bases between the germline ends. CDR3 length: 16 amino acids. Germline V lookup: CDR1 SEHNR, CDR2 FQNEAQ (reference sequence). Here the CDR3 reads CASSTQPRGSYNEQFF. CDR3 in DNA: TGTGCCAGCAGCACCCAACCTAGGGGCTCCTACAATGAGCAGTTCTTC.

Ten or more counts support this clonotype. The gene calls are TRBV6-1 and TRBJ2-7; the match to TRBD2 covers 7 bases. The CDR3 has 14 amino acids. V was pared by 7 bases and J by 2 bases, with 8 bases of the junction left unmatched. The germline V gene has CDR1 MNHNS and CDR2 SASEGT. The CDR3 is CASIRLAGPYEQYF. The CDR3 bases are TGTGCCAGCATTCGACTAGCCGGACCCTACGAGCAGTACTTC.

As DNA, the CDR3 is TGTGCCAGCAGTTACTCGGGTCAGAGAAACACTGAAGCTTTCTTT. This encodes CASSYSGQRNTEAFF. J is TRBJ1-1 and V is TRBV6-5; D is undetermined. The CDR3 totals 15 residues. The V and J ends lost 0 bases and 2 bases respectively, with 10 bases between them. Per germline, CDR1 MNHEY and CDR2 SVGAGI.

This clonotype was detected only a few times. The DNA of the CDR3 is TGTGCCAGCAGTTTATTTGCCGGGGGTGGCACTGAAGCTTTCTTT. As protein: CASSLFAGGGTEAFF. V gene TRBV28 combines with J gene TRBJ1-1; D possibly corresponds to TRBD1 (5 bases). This CDR3 is 15 amino acids long. Between the trimmed V and J ends, which lost 1 base and 4 bases, there was a span of 13 bases. Germline assignment: CDR1 MDHEN and CDR2 SYDVKM.

This clonotype has a count of ten or more. The chain uses TRBV7-2 and TRBJ2-2; 7 bases fit TRBD1. This CDR3 comprises 14 residues. Germline CDR1 reads SGHTA; CDR2 reads FQGNSA. The junction had 2 bases not matched to a gene; V was cut back by 4 bases and J by 3 bases. CDR3 sequence reads: CASSSGGHTGELFF. For the CDR3, the DNA is TGTGCCAGCAGCTCAGGGGGTCACACCGGGGAGCTGTTTTTT. Filled out from reference TRBV7-2 and TRBJ2-2, the complete variable domain reads GAGVSQSPSNKVTEKGKDVELRCDPISGHTALYWYRQSLGQGLEFLIYFQGNSAPDKSGLPSDRFSAERTGGSVSTLTIQRTQQEDSAVYLCASSSGGHTGELFFGEGSRLTVL.

This clonotype was counted only a few times. The CDR3 here is CSARPPGRLSTDTQYF. As DNA, the CDR3 is TGCAGTGCTAGGCCACCTGGACGGCTTAGCACAGATACGCAGTATTTT. The rearrangement links TRBV20-1 to TRBJ2-3; unclear D gene. The CDR3 runs 16 residues. The ends were cut back, 3 bases at V and 0 bases at J, with 16 bases in the middle. CDR1 DFQATT and CDR2 SNEGSKA come from the germline V gene (reference sequence).

This clonotype was detected ten times or more. The chain has TRBV6-2 or TRBV6-3 and TRBJ2-3; 11 bases map to TRBD2. V lost 5 bases and J lost 1; bases outside the gene matches: 8. Per germline, CDR1 MNHEY and CDR2 SVGEGT. The CDR3 has 17 residues. CDR3 amino acids: CASSQGLLAGGTDTQYF. The DNA of the CDR3 is TGTGCCAGCAGTCAGGGCCTACTAGCGGGAGGCACAGATACGCAGTATTTT.

This clonotype was found many times. The V and J genes are TRBV19 and TRBJ2-1; TRBD1 aligns across 8 bases. Germline trimming cut 6 bases from V and 7 bases from J; bases unmatched to any gene: 11. Germline V gene sequence: CDR1 LNHDA, CDR2 SQIVND (reference sequence). This CDR3 contains 15 residues. For the CDR3, the DNA is TGTGCCAGTAGAAGGGGTGGGACAGGTGAAAATGAGCAGTTCTTC. Its translation: CASRRGGTGENEQFF.

This chain joins TRBV10-3 and TRBJ2-5; either TRBD1 or TRBD2 may fit D (5 bases each). The J call may be mistaken, given a closer DNA end match to TRBJ2-1. Germline CDR1 ENHRY, CDR2 SYGVKD. CDR3 size: 14 residues. The CDR3 coding sequence is TGTGCCATCAGTAAGGACGGGCTTGGGGGTGAGCAGTTCTTC. As protein: CAISKDGLGGEQFF.

This clonotype was counted a single time. The chain uses TRBV20-1 and TRBJ2-3; 9 nucleotides match TRBD2. After removal of 5 bases from V and 5 bases from J, the junction contained 14 bases not matched to a gene. CDR3 length equals 16 residues. Germline V gives CDR1 DFQATT, CDR2 SNEGSKA (reference sequence). The CDR3 sequence is CSARRGLAGVKDTQYF. CDR3 sequence (DNA): TGCAGTGCTCGCCGGGGATTAGCGGGAGTTAAAGATACGCAGTATTTT.

This clonotype was recorded many times. The chain uses TRBV5-4 and TRBJ1-1; TRBD1 agrees at 7 bases. This CDR3 region has 12 residues. The junction had 1 base not matched to a gene; V was cut back by 1 base and J by 7 bases. Germline assignment: CDR1 SGHNT and CDR2 YYREEE (reference sequence). This CDR3 is CASSLWDSEAFF. For the CDR3, the DNA is TGTGCCAGCAGCTTGTGGGACAGTGAAGCTTTCTTT.

This clonotype has ten or more counts. This sequence joins TRBV11-3 and TRBJ2-7; 9 bases align to TRBD1. J lost 4 bases, V lost 2 bases, and 3 bases had no gene match. This CDR3 is 14 amino acids long. Looked up from germline, CDR1 is SGHNT and CDR2 is YENEEA. The CDR3 nucleotides read TGTGCCAGCAGCTTACGGGACAGGGAGTACGAGCAGTACTTC. Its protein is CASSLRDREYEQYF.

This sequence joins TRBV9 and TRBJ2-7; the match to TRBD2 covers 8 bases. Germline CDR1 is SGDLS and CDR2 is YYNGEE. V shed 4 bases and J 2 bases; nucleotides not matched to a gene: 11. CDR3 size: 16 residues. The CDR3 DNA reads as TGTGCCAGCAGCCTCTGCCCAAGCGGGAGAACCTACGAGCAGTACTTC. Translating it yields CASSLCPSGRTYEQYF.

J is TRBJ2-7 and V is TRBV5-1; weak D call: TRBD2 (5 bases). The CDR3 length is 17 residues. Trimming left V 4 bases short and J 0 bases short, with 20 bases between. The germline gives CDR1 SGHRS, CDR2 YFSETQ. CDR3 loop: CASSPLFDSEPSYEQYF. The CDR3, as DNA: TGCGCCAGCAGCCCCCTATTTGATAGCGAACCCTCCTACGAGCAGTACTTC. Using reference TRBV5-1 and TRBJ2-7 for the parts outside the CDR3, the full variable domain is KAGVTQTPRYLIKTRGQQVTLSCSPISGHRSVSWYQQTPGQGLQFLFEYFSETQRNKGNFPGRFSGRQFSNSRSEMNVSTLELGDSALYLCASSPLFDSEPSYEQYFGPGTRLTVT.

This clonotype was recorded many times. The genes are TRBV5-1 and TRBJ2-7, with D maybe TRBD1 (5 bases). Looked up from germline, CDR1 is SGHRS and CDR2 is YFSETQ. The CDR3 has 14 amino acids. The ends were cut back, 0 bases at V and 5 bases at J, with 12 bases in the middle. The CDR3 nucleotides read TGCGCCAGCAGCTTGGATGACAGTTTTGACGAGCAGTACTTC. This encodes CASSLDDSFDEQYF. Complete variable domain (other parts from reference TRBV5-1 and TRBJ2-7): KAGVTQTPRYLIKTRGQQVTLSCSPISGHRSVSWYQQTPGQGLQFLFEYFSETQRNKGNFPGRFSGRQFSNSRSEMNVSTLELGDSALYLCASSLDDSFDEQYFGPGTRLTVT.

Details on this clonotype: A read error is likely here: a far larger clone is one base away. The chain combines TRBV11-1 with TRBJ2-1; a possible D gene is TRBD1 (6 bases). V dropped 3 bases and J dropped 10 bases, with 16 bases sitting between them. The CDR3 runs to 14 residues. Germline lookup yields CDR1 SGHAT and CDR2 FQDESV (reference sequence). CDR3 in amino acids: CASSFTPGAYEQFF. CDR3 in DNA: TGTGCCAGCAGCTTCACCCCAGGGGCCTACGAGCAGTTCTTC.

Ten or more counts support this clonotype. The chain uses TRBV28 and TRBJ1-2, with a weak D call TRBD1 (6 bases). The CDR3 covers 14 residues. The germline V and J ends were trimmed by 7 bases and 10 bases, with 22 bases remaining between them. CDR1 MDHEN and CDR2 SYDVKM come from the germline V gene. The CDR3 sequence is CASNPHGQRNVYTF. CDR3 sequence (DNA): TGTGCCAGCAACCCCCACGGACAGCGTAATGTCTACACCTTC.

The gene calls are TRBV6-2 or TRBV6-3 and TRBJ2-5; D is unclear. Trimming took 6 bases from V and 0 from J, leaving 11 bases between them. The CDR3 consists of 14 residues. From germline, CDR1 is MNHEY and CDR2 SVGEGT. The CDR3 loop is CASSYTTYQETQYF. In nucleotides, the CDR3 is TGTGCCAGCAGCTACACTACCTACCAAGAGACCCAGTACTTC.

The CDR3 nucleotides are TGTGCCAGCAGTATACAGGGCAGCGACGAGCAGTACTTC. Amino acid sequence: CASSIQGSDEQYF. This chain connects TRBV12-3 or TRBV12-4 to TRBJ2-7, with D maybe TRBD1 (6 bases). V lost 5 bases, J lost 5 bases, and 13 bases lay in between. The CDR3 contains 13 residues.

This clonotype was recorded many times. J is TRBJ1-1 and V is TRBV9; the match to TRBD1 covers 8 bases. Germline V gives CDR1 SGDLS, CDR2 YYNGEE. The trim removed 5 bases at V and 4 bases at J, leaving 13 bases unmatched. This CDR3 has 16 residues. This CDR3 reads CASRPWAGGRGTEAFF. CDR3 nucleotide sequence: TGTGCCAGCAGGCCCTGGGCAGGGGGCAGAGGCACTGAAGCTTTCTTT.